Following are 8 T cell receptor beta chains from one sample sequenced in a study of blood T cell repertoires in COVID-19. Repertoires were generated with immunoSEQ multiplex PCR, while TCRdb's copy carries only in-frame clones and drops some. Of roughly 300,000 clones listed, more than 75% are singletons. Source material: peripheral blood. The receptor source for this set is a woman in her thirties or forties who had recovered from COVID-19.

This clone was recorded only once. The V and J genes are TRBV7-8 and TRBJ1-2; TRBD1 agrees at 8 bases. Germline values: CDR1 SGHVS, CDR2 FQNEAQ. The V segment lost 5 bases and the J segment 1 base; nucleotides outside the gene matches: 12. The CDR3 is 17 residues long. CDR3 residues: CASSLSPGGLVNYGYTF. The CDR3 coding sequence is TGTGCCAGCAGCCTAAGTCCAGGGGGCTTAGTTAACTATGGCTACACCTTC.

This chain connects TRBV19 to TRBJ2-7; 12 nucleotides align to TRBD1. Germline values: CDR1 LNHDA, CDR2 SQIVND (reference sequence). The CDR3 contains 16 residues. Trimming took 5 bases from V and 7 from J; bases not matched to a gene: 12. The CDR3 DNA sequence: TGTGCCAGTAGTTATTCGGGACAGGGGGCTTTTTGGGAGCAGTACTTC. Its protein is CASSYSGQGAFWEQYF.

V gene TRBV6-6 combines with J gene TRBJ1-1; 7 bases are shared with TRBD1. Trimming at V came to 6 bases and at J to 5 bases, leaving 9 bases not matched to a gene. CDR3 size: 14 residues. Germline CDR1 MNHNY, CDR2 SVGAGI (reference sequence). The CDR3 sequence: CASRSPGTATEAFF. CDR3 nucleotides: TGTGCCAGCAGATCACCCGGGACAGCGACTGAAGCTTTCTTT.

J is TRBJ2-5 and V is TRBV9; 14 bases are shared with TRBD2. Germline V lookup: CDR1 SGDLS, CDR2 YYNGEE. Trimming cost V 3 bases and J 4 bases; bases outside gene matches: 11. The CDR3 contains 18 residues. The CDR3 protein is CASSAQLTSGGAGETQYF. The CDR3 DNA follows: TGTGCCAGCAGCGCCCAACTGACTAGCGGGGGGGCGGGAGAGACCCAGTACTTC. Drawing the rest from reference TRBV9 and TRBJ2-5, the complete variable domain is DSGVTQTPKHLITATGQRVTLRCSPRSGDLSVYWYQQSLDQGLQFLIQYYNGEERAKGNILERFSAQQFPDLHSELNLSSLELGDSALYFCASSAQLTSGGAGETQYFGPGTRLLVL.

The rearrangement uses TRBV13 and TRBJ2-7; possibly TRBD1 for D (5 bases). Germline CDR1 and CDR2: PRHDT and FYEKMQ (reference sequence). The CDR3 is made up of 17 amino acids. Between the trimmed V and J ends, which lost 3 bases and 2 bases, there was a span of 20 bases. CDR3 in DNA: TGTGCCAGCAGCTTGGAGACCAGCGCAGGGATCCCCTACGAGCAGTACTTC. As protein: CASSLETSAGIPYEQYF.

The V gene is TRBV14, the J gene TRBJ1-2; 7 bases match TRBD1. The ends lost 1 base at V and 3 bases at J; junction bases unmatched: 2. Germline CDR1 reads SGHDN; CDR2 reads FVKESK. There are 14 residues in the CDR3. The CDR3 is CASSQGQGHYGYTF. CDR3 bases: TGTGCCAGCAGCCAAGGACAGGGCCACTATGGCTACACCTTC.

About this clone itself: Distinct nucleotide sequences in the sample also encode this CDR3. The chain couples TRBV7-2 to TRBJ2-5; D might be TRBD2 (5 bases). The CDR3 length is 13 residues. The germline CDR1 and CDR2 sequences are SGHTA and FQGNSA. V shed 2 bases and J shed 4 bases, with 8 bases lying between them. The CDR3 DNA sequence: TGTGCCAGCAGCTTAACGGGATTAGAGACCCAGTACTTC. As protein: CASSLTGLETQYF.

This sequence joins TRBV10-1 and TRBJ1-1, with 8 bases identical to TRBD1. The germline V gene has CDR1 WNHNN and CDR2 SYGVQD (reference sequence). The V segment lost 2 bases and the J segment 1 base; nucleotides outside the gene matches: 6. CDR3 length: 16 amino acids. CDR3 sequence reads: CASSEAGGLGNTEAFF. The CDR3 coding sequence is TGCGCCAGCAGTGAGGCAGGGGGCTTAGGGAACACTGAAGCTTTCTTT.